This TCR beta chain was obtained from a study of T cells in Graves' hyperthyroidism and ophthalmopathy. V lost 1 base, J lost 8 bases, and 12 bases lay in between. Germline lookup yields CDR1 SGHTA and CDR2 FQGNSA. This CDR3 contains 14 residues. This clonotype was recorded many times. Its specificity is unknown. Whole-study results and caveats: By a 13 V-J model, ophthalmopathy was set apart from stable hyperthyroidism.

Amplified regions were TCR beta CDR3 sequences from RNA transcripts. The TCR CDR3 was amplified in a first-round RT-PCR using the HTBI primer set. TCRdb used MiXCR to reprocess the multiplex PCR reads, holding one entry per CDR3 protein. This sample has roughly 300,000 distinct CDR3 sequences, with about 15% found just once. The clonotype was recovered from a woman aged 30 to 39 with Graves' hyperthyroidism. Source material: blood. The J gene is TRBJ2-4, the V gene TRBV7-2; D is undetermined. CDR3 protein: CASSLGRPTDIQYF. CDR3 nucleotides: TGTGCCAGCAGCTTAGGACGACCGACGGACATTCAGTACTTC.